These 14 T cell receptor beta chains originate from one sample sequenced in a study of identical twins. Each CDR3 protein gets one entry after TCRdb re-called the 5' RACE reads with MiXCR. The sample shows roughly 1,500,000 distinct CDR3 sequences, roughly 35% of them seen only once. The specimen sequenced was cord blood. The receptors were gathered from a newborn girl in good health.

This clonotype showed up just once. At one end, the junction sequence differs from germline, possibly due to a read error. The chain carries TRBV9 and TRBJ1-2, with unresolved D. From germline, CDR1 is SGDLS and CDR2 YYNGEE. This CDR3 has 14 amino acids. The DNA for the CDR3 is TGTGGCAGCAGCGTAGGTAACCAGGACTATGGCTACACCTTC. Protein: CGSSVGNQDYGYTF.

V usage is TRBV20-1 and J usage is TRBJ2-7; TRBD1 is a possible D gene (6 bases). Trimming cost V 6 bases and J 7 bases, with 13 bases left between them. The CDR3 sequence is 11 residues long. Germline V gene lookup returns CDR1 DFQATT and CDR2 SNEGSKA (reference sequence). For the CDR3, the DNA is TGCAGTGCGGGGGCCTACAATGAGCAGTACTTC. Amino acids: CSAGAYNEQYF.

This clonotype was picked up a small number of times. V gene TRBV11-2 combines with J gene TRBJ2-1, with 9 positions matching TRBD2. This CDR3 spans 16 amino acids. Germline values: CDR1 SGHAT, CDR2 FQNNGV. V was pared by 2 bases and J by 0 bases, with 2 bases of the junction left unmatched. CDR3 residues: CASSLMREGSYNEQFF. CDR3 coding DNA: TGTGCCAGCAGCTTAATGCGGGAGGGCTCCTACAATGAGCAGTTCTTC.

CDR3 coding DNA: TGTGCCAGCAGTTTAACTGGGGAAATTTATGATGAAAAACTGTTTTTT. This gives the protein CASSLTGEIYDEKLFF. The chain has TRBV27 and TRBJ1-4; no firm D call. CDR1 is MNHEY, CDR2 SMNVEV, per germline (reference sequence). Trimming took 2 bases from V and 6 from J, leaving 16 bases between them. The CDR3 totals 16 residues. Filled out from reference TRBV27 and TRBJ1-4, the complete variable domain reads EAQVTQNPRYLITVTGKKLTVTCSQNMNHEYMSWYRQDPGLGLRQIYYSMNVEVTDKGDVPEGYKVSRKEKRNFPLILESPSPNQTSLYFCASSLTGEIYDEKLFFGSGTQLSVL.

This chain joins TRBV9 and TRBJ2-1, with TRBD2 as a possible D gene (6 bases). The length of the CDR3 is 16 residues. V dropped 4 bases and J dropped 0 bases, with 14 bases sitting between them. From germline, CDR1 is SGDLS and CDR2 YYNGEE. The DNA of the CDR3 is TGTGCCAGCAGCCCCCGGACTACCCTCTCCTACAATGAGCAGTTCTTC. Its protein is CASSPRTTLSYNEQFF.

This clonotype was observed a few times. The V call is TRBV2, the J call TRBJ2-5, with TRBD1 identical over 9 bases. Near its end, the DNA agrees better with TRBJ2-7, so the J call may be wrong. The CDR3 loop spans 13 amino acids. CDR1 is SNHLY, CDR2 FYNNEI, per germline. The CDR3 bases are TGTGCCAGCATGGGACAGGGAGGAGGCGAGCAGTACTTC. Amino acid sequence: CASMGQGGGEQYF.

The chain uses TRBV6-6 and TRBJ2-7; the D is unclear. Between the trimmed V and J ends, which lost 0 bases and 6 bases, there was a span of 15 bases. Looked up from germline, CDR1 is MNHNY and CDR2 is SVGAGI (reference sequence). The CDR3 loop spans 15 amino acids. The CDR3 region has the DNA TGTGCCAGCAGTTACTCGAGTAGTCGGTCTGTCGAGCAGTACTTC. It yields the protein CASSYSSSRSVEQYF.

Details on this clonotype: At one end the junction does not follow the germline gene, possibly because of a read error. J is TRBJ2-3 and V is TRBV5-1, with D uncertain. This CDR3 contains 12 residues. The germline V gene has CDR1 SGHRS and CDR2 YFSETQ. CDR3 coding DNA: TGCGCCAGCAGCTTGGTGGCAGATGCGCAGTATTTT. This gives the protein CASSLVADAQYF.

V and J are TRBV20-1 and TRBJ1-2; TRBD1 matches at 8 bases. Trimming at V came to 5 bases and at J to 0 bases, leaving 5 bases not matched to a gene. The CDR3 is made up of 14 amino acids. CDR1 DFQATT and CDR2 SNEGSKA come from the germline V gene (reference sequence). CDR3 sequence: CSARPGQANYGYTF. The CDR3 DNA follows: TGCAGTGCTCGTCCGGGACAGGCTAACTATGGCTACACCTTC.

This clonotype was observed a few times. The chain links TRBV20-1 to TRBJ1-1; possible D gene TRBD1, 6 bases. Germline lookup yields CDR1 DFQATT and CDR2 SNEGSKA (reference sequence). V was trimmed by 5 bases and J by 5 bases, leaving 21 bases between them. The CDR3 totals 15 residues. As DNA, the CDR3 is TGCAGTGCTGACGAAGAAAGGGGGTCTCTGACTGAAGCTTTCTTT. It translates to CSADEERGSLTEAFF.

The CDR3 protein is CASRETSGIGGQYF. The DNA of the CDR3 is TGTGCCAGCAGAGAGACTAGCGGGATTGGGGGGCAGTATTTT. The J gene is TRBJ2-3, the V gene TRBV6-1, with TRBD2 identical over 11 bases. Germline trimming cut 6 bases from V and 11 bases from J; bases unmatched to any gene: 10. Germline CDR1 MNHNS, CDR2 SASEGT. CDR3 length equals 14 residues.

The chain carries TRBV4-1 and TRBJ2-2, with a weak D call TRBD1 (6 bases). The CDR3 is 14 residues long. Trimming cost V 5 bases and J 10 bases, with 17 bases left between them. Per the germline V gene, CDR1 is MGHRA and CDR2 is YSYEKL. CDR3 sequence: CASSVRQEQEELFF. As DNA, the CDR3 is TGCGCCAGCAGCGTGAGACAGGAACAGGAGGAGCTGTTTTTT.

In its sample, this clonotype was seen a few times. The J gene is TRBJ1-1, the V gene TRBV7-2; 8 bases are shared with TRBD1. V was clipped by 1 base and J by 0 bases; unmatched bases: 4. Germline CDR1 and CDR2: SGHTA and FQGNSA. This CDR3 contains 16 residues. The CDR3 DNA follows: TGTGCCAGCAGCTTAGTGGCAGGGGGCATGAACACTGAAGCTTTCTTT. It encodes CASSLVAGGMNTEAFF.

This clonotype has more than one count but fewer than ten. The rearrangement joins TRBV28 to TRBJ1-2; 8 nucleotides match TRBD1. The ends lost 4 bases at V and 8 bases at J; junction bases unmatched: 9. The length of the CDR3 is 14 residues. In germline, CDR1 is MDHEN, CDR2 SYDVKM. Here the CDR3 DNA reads TGTGCCAGCAGTTCCCCTAACAGGGGGGACGGCTACACCTTC. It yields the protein CASSSPNRGDGYTF.